These T cell receptor beta chains were read from a single sample in a study of cytomegalovirus exposure and HLA in healthy donors. TCRdb's table, derived via immunoSEQ multiplex PCR, lists solely in-frame clones and lacks some. The sample consists of around 150,000 clones, about 75% of them appearing once. The sequenced material came from PBMCs. The source is a woman in her 50s in good health and CMV-seropositive. CDR3s leave out the opening cysteine and the closing phenylalanine or tryptophan. Fields, in order: V gene, J gene, CDR3 protein.

V: TRBV4-2
J: TRBJ2-1
CDR3: ASSPGTGNSYNEQF

V: TRBV2
J: TRBJ2-7
CDR3: ASKGSPYEQY

V: TRBV18
J: TRBJ1-1
CDR3: ASSPPKQGVAKTDTEAF

V: TRBV7-6
J: TRBJ2-5
CDR3: ASSSGTFQETQY

V: TRBV7-8
J: TRBJ1-6
CDR3: ASSARDRLNSPLH

V: TRBV5-1
J: TRBJ2-2
CDR3: ASSKIAGISGELF

V: TRBV6-1
J: TRBJ2-3
CDR3: ASSELGQGAHTQY

V: TRBV30
J: TRBJ1-1
CDR3: AWETGATEAF

V: TRBV2
J: TRBJ1-6
CDR3: ASSGGGRGPFNSPLH

V: TRBV5-4
J: TRBJ2-2
CDR3: ASSLPTGELF

V: TRBV19
J: TRBJ2-6
CDR3: ASSTTGPGANVLT

V: TRBV7-6
J: TRBJ2-1
CDR3: ASSLYTGNEQF

V: TRBV30
J: TRBJ1-1
CDR3: AWSTLLRGSEAF

V: TRBV18
J: TRBJ1-3
CDR3: ASSPRDSGNTIY

V: TRBV5-1
J: TRBJ1-4
CDR3: ASSLGQGDELF

V: TRBV9
J: TRBJ2-1
CDR3: ASSASGAYNEQF

V: TRBV14
J: TRBJ1-6
CDR3: ASSQTSGGHSPLH

V: TRBV19
J: TRBJ1-2
CDR3: ASSSARQVNGYP

V: TRBV12-5
J: TRBJ2-3
CDR3: ASGLAQGRAQY

V: TRBV7-8
J: TRBJ2-7
CDR3: ASSLAAVNYEQY

V: TRBV9
J: TRBJ1-2
CDR3: ASWGPGGSTYGYT

V: TRBV18
J: TRBJ2-7
CDR3: ASSPSQGFGMEQY

V: TRBV29-1
J: TRBJ2-3
CDR3: SVENPLRGTSTDTQY

V: TRBV5-4
J: TRBJ2-5
CDR3: ASSSAIAGGQETQY

V: TRBV6-6
J: TRBJ1-1
CDR3: ASSFPGAVNTEAF

V: TRBV2
J: TRBJ1-2
CDR3: ASSFGDGYT

V: TRBV19
J: TRBJ1-1
CDR3: ASSPRGAGALNDKAF

V: TRBV6-5
J: TRBJ1-3
CDR3: ASRFTDNSGNTIY

V: TRBV4-1
J: TRBJ1-6
CDR3: ASSQEAGTPLH